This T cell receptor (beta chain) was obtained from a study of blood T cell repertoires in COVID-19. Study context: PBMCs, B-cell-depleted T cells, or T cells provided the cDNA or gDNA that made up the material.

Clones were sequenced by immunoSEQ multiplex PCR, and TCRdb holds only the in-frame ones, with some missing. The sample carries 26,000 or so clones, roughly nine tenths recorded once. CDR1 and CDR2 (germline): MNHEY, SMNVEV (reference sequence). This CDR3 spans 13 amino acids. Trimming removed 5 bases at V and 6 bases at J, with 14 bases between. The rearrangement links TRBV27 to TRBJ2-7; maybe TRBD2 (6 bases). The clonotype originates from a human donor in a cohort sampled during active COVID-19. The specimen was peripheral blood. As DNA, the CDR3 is TGTGCCAGCAGTGGTGACTGGGGAGGCGAGCAGTACTTC. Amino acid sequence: CASSGDWGGEQYF.